The 9 T cell receptor beta chains given below trace back to one sample, sequenced in a study of blood T cell repertoires in COVID-19. The data were produced by immunoSEQ multiplex PCR, yet TCRdb's version contains in-frame clones alone and is incomplete. The repertoire includes about 250,000 clones, 85% to 90% of them detected once, and less than 20% sits in the top ten. Input material: PBMCs or T cells enriched from blood (not recorded which). These TCRs come from a man between 18 and 35 years old who had recovered from COVID-19.

The chain is built from TRBV5-6 and TRBJ2-1; 8 bases match TRBD2. Germline V CDR1 and CDR2: SGHDT, YYEEEE. This CDR3 region has 16 residues. V lost 4 bases to trimming and J lost 8 bases; unmatched junction nucleotides: 14. The CDR3 sequence: CASSPFGAGEGDEQFF. CDR3 DNA: TGTGCCAGCAGCCCATTCGGAGCGGGGGAGGGTGATGAGCAGTTCTTC.

The chain carries TRBV6-1 and TRBJ2-1, with TRBD2 matching 7 bases. The CDR3 loop spans 16 amino acids. Germline V gene sequence: CDR1 MNHNS, CDR2 SASEGT. With 0 bases clipped from V and 6 bases from J, the junction kept 8 bases outside the gene matches. CDR3 sequence reads: CASSEAQASGTNEQFF. CDR3 coding DNA: TGTGCCAGCAGTGAAGCGCAGGCTAGCGGAACCAATGAGCAGTTCTTC.

Only a few counts were recorded for this clone. V usage is TRBV6-1 and J usage is TRBJ2-4, with 9 bases aligning to TRBD1. The CDR3 has 15 residues. With 0 bases clipped from V and 8 bases from J, the junction kept 5 bases outside the gene matches. CDR1 is MNHNS, CDR2 SASEGT, per germline. This chain's CDR3 is CASSEAETGGDIQYF. CDR3 bases: TGTGCCAGCAGTGAAGCAGAGACAGGGGGGGACATTCAGTACTTC.

The chain links TRBV5-1 to TRBJ2-1; 11 bases agree with TRBD2. Germline trimming cut 9 bases from V and 4 bases from J; bases unmatched to any gene: 6. Germline values: CDR1 SGHRS, CDR2 YFSETQ. This CDR3 has 14 residues. Written as DNA, the CDR3 is TGCGCCACCAAACTAGCGGGAGAATACAATGAGCAGTTCTTC. It encodes CATKLAGEYNEQFF.

The chain couples TRBV11-2 to TRBJ2-5; TRBD2 aligns across 7 bases. Germline V lookup: CDR1 SGHAT, CDR2 FQNNGV. This CDR3 contains 16 residues. With V trimmed by 3 bases and J by 5 bases, 12 bases remained unmatched. CDR3 residues: CASSFYGASGRETQYF. CDR3 bases: TGTGCCAGCAGCTTTTACGGGGCTAGCGGTCGCGAGACCCAGTACTTC.

Only one count was recorded for this clone. V and J are TRBV11-3 and TRBJ2-7, with D uncertain. This CDR3 has 12 amino acids. V was shortened by 4 bases and J by 0 bases, with 4 bases between the two germline ends. Germline V gives CDR1 SGHNT, CDR2 YENEEA. In nucleotides, the CDR3 is TGTGCCAGCAGCTCGAGCTCCTACGAGCAGTACTTC. Protein sequence: CASSSSSYEQYF.

As concerns this clone: One junction end disagrees with the germline gene, perhaps due to a read error. The V gene is TRBV30, the J gene TRBJ2-5, with 7 bases lining up with TRBD2. Germline loops: CDR1 GTSNPN, CDR2 SVGIG (reference sequence). There are 13 residues in the CDR3. The CDR3 loop reads CAWSRTRGETRYF. Here the CDR3 DNA reads TGTGCCTGGAGTAGGACTAGAGGGGAGACCCGGTACTTC.

This chain links TRBV15 with TRBJ2-1, with 7 positions matching TRBD1. V gave up 4 bases and J gave up 4 bases; unmatched junction bases: 1. The CDR3 contains 13 residues. In germline, CDR1 is LNHNV, CDR2 YYDKDF (reference sequence). The CDR3 spells CATSMGQYNEQFF. Written as DNA, the CDR3 is TGTGCCACCAGCATGGGACAGTACAATGAGCAGTTCTTC. Variable domain in full (rest from reference TRBV15 and TRBJ2-1): DAMVIQNPRYQVTQFGKPVTLSCSQTLNHNVMYWYQQKSSQAPKLLFHYYDKDFNNEADTPDNFQSRRPNTSFCFLDIRSPGLGDTAMYLCATSMGQYNEQFFGPGTRLTVL.

The chain joins TRBV9 to TRBJ2-1; 7 bases fit TRBD2. V lost 1 base and J lost 6; bases outside the gene matches: 4. CDR1 and CDR2 (germline): SGDLS, YYNGEE. The CDR3 is 14 amino acids. The CDR3 DNA reads TGTGCCAGCAGCGTACGGCGGGAGAGCAATGAGCAGTTCTTC. This sequence encodes CASSVRRESNEQFF.